The 28 T cell receptor beta chains below come from one sample, sequenced in a study of blood T cell repertoires in COVID-19. Generated by immunoSEQ multiplex PCR, the TCRdb table keeps only in-frame clones and is missing some. This sample has under 300,000 clones; approximately 82% occur once, and the top ten carry about 15%. The sample comprised PBMCs or T cells enriched from blood (not recorded which). These receptors came from a man in his forties who had recovered from COVID-19.

This clone occurred once. J is TRBJ2-3 and V is TRBV9; no clear D. The germline CDR1 and CDR2 sequences are SGDLS and YYNGEE. The CDR3 sequence is 14 residues long. V was clipped by 3 bases and J by 0 bases, with 8 bases between them. The chain's CDR3 is CASSDAVSTDTQYF. In nucleotides, the CDR3 is TGTGCCAGCAGCGATGCGGTGAGCACAGATACGCAGTATTTT.

The chain couples TRBV7-3 to TRBJ1-5; D gene unclear. This CDR3 contains 16 residues. Trimming took off 3 bases at V and 2 bases at J, with 14 bases between the two ends. In germline, CDR1 is SGHTA, CDR2 FQGTGA. CDR3 nucleotides: TGTGCCAGCAGCTTGTGGGCCGGGGAAGGCAATCAGCCCCAGCATTTT. It encodes CASSLWAGEGNQPQHF.

The chain uses TRBV30 and TRBJ2-1, with TRBD2 matching 9 bases. Trimming took 4 bases from V and 8 from J; bases not matched to a gene: 12. There are 15 residues in the CDR3. Germline values: CDR1 GTSNPN, CDR2 SVGIG (reference sequence). CDR3: CAWTLGTSPRDEQFF. DNA of the CDR3: TGTGCCTGGACCCTGGGGACTAGCCCCCGGGATGAGCAGTTCTTC.

The chain is built from TRBV7-9 and TRBJ1-2; the D gene is possibly TRBD1 (6 bases). The CDR3 runs to 15 residues. The V and J ends lost 5 bases and 7 bases respectively, with 20 bases between them. CDR1 and CDR2 from the germline V gene are SEHNR and FQNEAQ (reference sequence). The CDR3 sequence is CASSPRGVRQAGYTF. CDR3 nucleotide sequence: TGTGCCAGCAGCCCCCGAGGGGTTAGACAGGCTGGCTACACCTTC.

The gene calls are TRBV4-1 and TRBJ2-3, with D maybe TRBD1 (5 bases). CDR3 length equals 17 residues. Trimming took 2 bases from V and 1 from J, leaving 16 bases between them. Germline V gives CDR1 MGHRA, CDR2 YSYEKL. The CDR3 sequence is CASSQRVGREGTDTQYF. Written as DNA, the CDR3 is TGCGCCAGCAGCCAACGGGTGGGGCGCGAGGGCACAGATACGCAGTATTTT.

V and J are TRBV4-1 and TRBJ2-7; no clear D gene. Trimming shortened V by 2 bases and J by 0 bases, and 11 bases separated the two germline ends. The CDR3 is 15 amino acids. Germline CDR1 and CDR2: MGHRA and YSYEKL. The CDR3 reads CASSQPTGSSYEQYF. CDR3 coding DNA: TGCGCCAGCAGCCAACCGACGGGTTCCTCCTACGAGCAGTACTTC.

This clone was detected a few times. The chain joins TRBV28 to TRBJ2-7; D is undetermined. V was pared by 8 bases and J by 3 bases, with 14 bases between. Germline V CDR1 and CDR2: MDHEN, SYDVKM. The CDR3 loop spans 13 amino acids. The CDR3: CASFYGSSYEQYF. The CDR3, as DNA: TGTGCCAGCTTTTACGGGTCCAGCTACGAGCAGTACTTC.

This rearrangement joins TRBV19 to TRBJ1-2, with 9 bases aligning to TRBD1. From germline, CDR1 is LNHDA and CDR2 SQIVND (reference sequence). V lost 3 bases and J lost 4; bases outside the gene matches: 9. The CDR3 is 16 residues long. DNA for the CDR3: TGTGCCAGTAGTATCCGTGGGACAGGGCTCCTCTATGGCTACACCTTC. It yields the protein CASSIRGTGLLYGYTF.

V and J are TRBV19 and TRBJ1-1, with D maybe TRBD1 (6 bases). The CDR3 has 14 residues. V shed 7 bases and J shed 0 bases, with 12 bases lying between them. The germline gives CDR1 LNHDA, CDR2 SQIVND (reference sequence). CDR3 DNA: TGTGCCAGTATATCCGACAGGTTGAACACTGAAGCTTTCTTT. Translated, it gives CASISDRLNTEAFF.

CDR3 sequence (DNA): TGTGCCAGCAGCTTGGGGCACATGGTCACTGAAGCTTTCTTT. Translated: CASSLGHMVTEAFF. This chain connects TRBV5-6 to TRBJ1-1; D is ambiguous. Trimming took off 0 bases at V and 4 bases at J, with 10 bases between the two ends. Germline V gives CDR1 SGHDT, CDR2 YYEEEE. CDR3 length equals 14 residues.

The chain joins TRBV5-1 to TRBJ1-1; D not certain. The germline V and J ends were trimmed by 0 bases and 1 base, with 7 bases remaining between them. This CDR3 is built from 14 residues. Looked up from germline, CDR1 is SGHRS and CDR2 is YFSETQ. CDR3 sequence reads: CASSLESGNTEAFF. In DNA form, the CDR3 reads TGCGCCAGCAGCTTGGAGTCAGGGAACACTGAAGCTTTCTTT.

The rearrangement links TRBV6-5 to TRBJ1-1, with a possible D match to TRBD1 (6 bases). CDR1 MNHEY and CDR2 SVGAGI come from the germline V gene. CDR3 size: 15 residues. Trimming removed 0 bases from V and 4 bases from J, with 12 bases in between. CDR3 sequence: CASSYSTTGTTEAFF. The CDR3 DNA follows: TGTGCCAGCAGTTACTCAACCACAGGGACCACTGAAGCTTTCTTT.

The rearrangement uses TRBV29-1 and TRBJ1-3; D call uncertain. The V end lost 6 bases, the J end lost 0 bases, and 9 bases lay between the germline ends. This CDR3 contains 13 residues. From germline, CDR1 is SQVTM and CDR2 ANQGSEA. As DNA, the CDR3 is TGCAGCGTACGCCGCAGCTCTGGAAACACCATATATTTT. Its translation is CSVRRSSGNTIYF.

CDR3 amino acids: CASSQRTGFGYTF. The CDR3 DNA reads as TGTGCCAGCAGCCAACGGACAGGGTTTGGCTACACCTTC. The chain combines TRBV5-6 with TRBJ1-2; 8 nucleotides line up with TRBD1. Germline V gene sequence: CDR1 SGHDT, CDR2 YYEEEE. There are 13 residues in the CDR3. After removal of 4 bases from V and 7 bases from J, the junction contained 6 bases not matched to a gene.

J is TRBJ1-2 and V is TRBV14; no firm D call. Deletions cut 0 bases from V and 0 bases from J, with 8 bases between. This CDR3 is 15 amino acids long. The germline V gene encodes CDR1 SGHDN and CDR2 FVKESK. CDR3 coding DNA: TGTGCCAGCAGCCAAGATTATCCTGCTAACTATGGCTACACCTTC. Protein sequence: CASSQDYPANYGYTF.

The chain has TRBV5-4 and TRBJ2-2; TRBD2 is a possible D gene (6 bases). V was clipped by 6 bases and J by 5 bases, with 14 bases between them. Per germline, CDR1 SGHNT and CDR2 YYREEE (reference sequence). This CDR3 has 14 residues. CDR3 nucleotides: TGTGCCAGCACACGCGTTGGGGGGACCGGGGAGCTGTTTTTT. This codes for CASTRVGGTGELFF.

The chain carries TRBV24-1 and TRBJ2-3; 12 bases map to TRBD2. In germline, CDR1 is KGHDR, CDR2 SFDVKD. V shed 5 bases and J 8 bases; nucleotides not matched to a gene: 10. The CDR3 spans 16 residues. In DNA form, the CDR3 reads TGTGCCACCAGTGCCTTAACTAGCGGGAGGTTGGGTACGCAGTATTTT. Translation gives CATSALTSGRLGTQYF.

This clone was counted only a few times. The CDR3 DNA reads TGTGCCAGCAGTTCCTGGGGGGTAACTAATGAAAAACTGTTTTTT. The encoded protein is CASSSWGVTNEKLFF. This chain uses TRBV28 with TRBJ1-4; D possibly corresponds to TRBD1 (5 bases). CDR3 length equals 15 residues. CDR1 is MDHEN, CDR2 SYDVKM, per germline. The V end was cut by 4 bases, the J end by 1 base, with 10 bases between.

The chain has TRBV28 and TRBJ2-6; 8 bases line up with TRBD1. The CDR3 length is 16 residues. CDR1 and CDR2 from the germline V gene are MDHEN and SYDVKM. The V gene end was trimmed by 6 bases and the J gene end by 0 bases; junction bases not matched to a gene: 4. The CDR3 coding sequence is TGTGCCAGCAGGACAGGGGCCAACTCTGGGGCCAACGTCCTGACTTTC. Amino acids: CASRTGANSGANVLTF.

V is TRBV4-3 and J is TRBJ2-3, with 12 nucleotides matching TRBD2. The trim removed 1 base at V and 6 bases at J, leaving 5 bases unmatched. The CDR3 sequence is 16 residues long. CDR1 is LGHNA, CDR2 YSLEER, per germline. The CDR3 bases are TGCGCCAGCAGCCAAGTCCTAGCGGGGGGGGTGGATACGCAGTATTTT. Its protein is CASSQVLAGGVDTQYF.

This CDR3 reads CASSFVQGWTEAFF. In DNA form, the CDR3 reads TGTGCCAGTAGTTTCGTACAGGGGTGGACTGAAGCTTTCTTT. The chain combines TRBV19 with TRBJ1-1; TRBD1 matches at 7 bases. There are 14 residues in the CDR3. Looked up from germline, CDR1 is LNHDA and CDR2 is SQIVND (reference sequence). J was trimmed by 5 bases and V by 5 bases; bases with no gene match: 8.

The gene calls are TRBV5-1 and TRBJ2-3; 8 positions match TRBD2. Germline loops: CDR1 SGHRS, CDR2 YFSETQ. V gave up 4 bases and J gave up 5 bases; unmatched junction bases: 9. The length of the CDR3 is 15 residues. The CDR3 loop reads CASSRTSPSGDTQYF. In DNA, the CDR3 is TGCGCCAGCAGCCGGACTAGCCCGAGTGGAGATACGCAGTATTTT.

The chain links TRBV10-3 to TRBJ1-2; 10 bases match TRBD1. CDR1 is ENHRY, CDR2 SYGVKD, per germline. Trimming took 11 bases from V and 7 from J; bases not matched to a gene: 10. This CDR3 comprises 13 residues. The CDR3 is CASDGDRGLGYTF. The DNA for the CDR3 is TGTGCCTCCGATGGGGACAGGGGTCTTGGCTACACCTTC.

The V call is TRBV6-2 or TRBV6-3, the J call TRBJ2-2; D is perhaps TRBD2 (5 bases). There are 18 residues in the CDR3. The ends were cut back, 0 bases at V and 0 bases at J, with 14 bases in the middle. The germline V gene has CDR1 MNHEY and CDR2 SVGEGT. CDR3 DNA sequence: TGTGCCAGCAGTTACTCTTGGGCGGGCAGCGCGAACACCGGGGAGCTGTTTTTT. Its protein is CASSYSWAGSANTGELFF.

V is TRBV28 and J is TRBJ2-4; maybe TRBD1 (6 bases). The germline V and J ends were trimmed by 5 bases and 1 base, with 15 bases remaining between them. Germline lookup yields CDR1 MDHEN and CDR2 SYDVKM. This CDR3 has 16 residues. The CDR3 DNA sequence: TGTGCCAGCAGTAGATACCACAGGGCGGCCAAAAACATTCAGTACTTC. This encodes CASSRYHRAAKNIQYF.

This chain uses TRBV3-1 (or the pseudogene TRBV3-2) with TRBJ2-5; 7 nucleotides line up with TRBD2. Germline values: CDR1 LGHDT, CDR2 YNNKEL (reference sequence). The length of the CDR3 is 14 residues. Losses at the gene ends were 2 bases for V and 5 bases for J; bases not matched to a gene: 5. The CDR3 loop reads CASSQLGGTETQYF. CDR3 in DNA: TGTGCCAGCAGCCAACTGGGAGGGACCGAGACCCAGTACTTC.

The rearrangement joins TRBV7-9 to TRBJ2-1, with 9 bases that match TRBD2. CDR1 is SEHNR, CDR2 FQNEAQ, per germline (reference sequence). The CDR3 loop spans 16 amino acids. The V segment lost 0 bases and the J segment 8 bases; nucleotides outside the gene matches: 8. CDR3 coding DNA: TGTGCCAGCAGCTTAGCGGAACTAGCGGGTGGGTATGAGCAGTTCTTC. Protein product: CASSLAELAGGYEQFF.

The gene calls are TRBV30 and TRBJ1-6; no clear D. The CDR3 contains 15 residues. V was trimmed by 3 bases and J by 5 bases, leaving 14 bases between them. The germline V gene encodes CDR1 GTSNPN and CDR2 SVGIG (reference sequence). The CDR3 loop reads CAWSVSTRHNSPLHF. In DNA form, the CDR3 reads TGTGCCTGGAGCGTCTCGACACGCCATAATTCACCCCTCCACTTT. The complete variable domain, with remaining parts taken from reference TRBV30 and TRBJ1-6, reads SQTIHQWPATLVQPVGSPLSLECTVEGTSNPNLYWYRQAAGRGLQLLFYSVGIGQISSEVPQNLSASRPQDRQFILSSKKLLLSDSGFYLCAWSVSTRHNSPLHFGNGTRLTVT.